A selection of T cell receptor beta chains follows, all from one sample in a study of blood T cell repertoires in COVID-19. Some clones are missing from TCRdb's copy, which holds only in-frame ones; the method was immunoSEQ multiplex PCR. This table holds 55,000 to 80,000 clones, approximately 78% found once. The sample was peripheral blood. The receptors shown here come from a human donor in a cohort sampled during active COVID-19. Both conserved end residues are part of each CDR3. D genes are given only for firm matches. Part of the rows lack a size; the others show once, few, many or a class for expanded clones.

v_call	clone_size	j_call	d_call	cdr3_nt	cdr3_aa
TRBV18	few	TRBJ2-7	NA	TGTGCCAGCTCCCCCCCTCCCCCTTCTTCCTACGAGCAGTACTTC	CASSPPPPSSYEQYF
TRBV24-1	NA	TRBJ2-5	TRBD2	TGTGCCACCAGTGATCCAGGGACTAGCGGGAGGAGGGGAGAGACCCAGTACTTC	CATSDPGTSGRRGETQYF
TRBV28	NA	TRBJ1-2	TRBD1	TGTGCCAGCAGTCCCAGGGGGTACTATGGCTACACCTTC	CASSPRGYYGYTF
TRBV19	NA	TRBJ2-3	NA	TGTGCCAGTAGGGGCGTGGGCACAGATACGCAGTATTTT	CASRGVGTDTQYF
TRBV19	NA	TRBJ1-1	NA	TGTGCCAGTAGTTGGGACATGAACACTGAAGCTTTCTTT	CASSWDMNTEAFF
TRBV2	NA	TRBJ2-1	TRBD2	TGTGCCAGCAGCGTAGCGGGAGGACGCTACAATGAGCAGTTCTTC	CASSVAGGRYNEQFF
TRBV7-6	NA	TRBJ2-5	NA	TGTGCCAGCAGCTTAGCGGAAGCTCCGAGGGAGACCCAGTACTTC	CASSLAEAPRETQYF
TRBV15	NA	TRBJ2-7	NA	TGTGCCACCAGCAGAGACGGGGTAGGGCACCCCGAGCAGTACTTC	CATSRDGVGHPEQYF
TRBV11-1	NA	TRBJ2-1	NA	TGTGCCAGCAGCTTAGAGGGGGAGCCTTACTACAATGAGCAGTTCTTC	CASSLEGEPYYNEQFF
TRBV7-2	NA	TRBJ2-1	TRBD1	TGTGCCAGCAGCACCGGACAGGGGGCATATGAGCAGTTCTTC	CASSTGQGAYEQFF
TRBV14	NA	TRBJ2-7	TRBD2	TGTGCCAGCAGCCCCCCCGGACTAGCGCTCCCTTACGAGCAGTACTTC	CASSPPGLALPYEQYF
TRBV11-3	NA	TRBJ2-6	NA	TGTGCCAGCAGCTTAGATTGGTGGGGGGTGGAAATCTCTGGGGCCAACGTCCTGACTTTC	CASSLDWWGVEISGANVLTF
TRBV3-1/TRBV3-2	NA	TRBJ1-1	NA	TGTGCCAGCAGCACACGGTGGGCGAACACTGAAGCTTTCTTT	CASSTRWANTEAFF
TRBV11-2	NA	TRBJ2-7	TRBD1	TGTGCCAGCAGCCGGGACAGCCTATACGAGCAGTACTTC	CASSRDSLYEQYF
TRBV28	NA	TRBJ2-1	NA	TGTGCCAGCAGTTTCCGACTGGAGGAGCAGTTCTTC	CASSFRLEEQFF
TRBV2	once	TRBJ2-2	TRBD2	TGTGCCAGCAGTGAAAACCTTATAGCGGGGTCGAGCACCGGGGAGCTGTTTTTT	CASSENLIAGSSTGELFF
TRBV15	NA	TRBJ2-3	TRBD2	TGTGCCACCAGCAGAGACGACGCCCCACTAGCGGGAGGGATGGATACGCAGTATTTT	CATSRDDAPLAGGMDTQYF
TRBV28	NA	TRBJ1-1	TRBD1	TGTGCCAGCAGTTTAGGGCAGGGGGGTACTGAAGCTTTCTTT	CASSLGQGGTEAFF
TRBV15	NA	TRBJ2-5	TRBD2	TGTGCCACAGGAAGCGGGATAGGAGAGACCCAGTACTTC	CATGSGIGETQYF
TRBV15	NA	TRBJ2-1	TRBD2	TGTGCCACCAGCAGCGGGGGGGTACGGGGGAAATTGTACAATGAGCAGTTCTTC	CATSSGGVRGKLYNEQFF
TRBV7-9	NA	TRBJ2-7	TRBD1	TGTGCCAGCAGCACCCCCGGGACAGGGTCCTACGAGCAGTACTTC	CASSTPGTGSYEQYF
TRBV7-2	few	TRBJ2-5	TRBD1	TGTGCCAGCAGCTTTGACAGGGGTGTTTCTCTAGAGACCCAGTACTTC	CASSFDRGVSLETQYF
TRBV12-3/TRBV12-4	NA	TRBJ1-5	NA	TGTGCCAGCAGTTTAGAGGGGGATCAGCCCCAGCATTTT	CASSLEGDQPQHF
TRBV2	NA	TRBJ2-6	NA	TGTGCCAGCACGATACCAGATTCTGGGGCCAACGTCCTGACTTTC	CASTIPDSGANVLTF
TRBV7-9	NA	TRBJ2-1	NA	TGTGCCAGCAGGGCCGGGACTGCCTACAATGAGCAGTTCTTC	CASRAGTAYNEQFF
TRBV4-1	NA	TRBJ2-5	NA	TGCGCCAGCAGCCAAGTTCCCGGGGGACAAGAGACCCAGTACTTC	CASSQVPGGQETQYF
TRBV4-2	few	TRBJ2-2	NA	TGTGCCAGCCGGACTCTTAAATCCGGGGAGCTGTTTTTT	CASRTLKSGELFF
TRBV5-1	NA	TRBJ2-7	TRBD2	TGCGCCAGCAGCGCGGGGGGGGAGAAGCAGTACTTC	CASSAGGEKQYF
TRBV11-2	NA	TRBJ1-2	TRBD1	TGTGCCAGCAGCATAACAGGGGTGGAAGGCTACACCTTC	CASSITGVEGYTF
TRBV9	NA	TRBJ2-2	TRBD2	TGTGCCAGCAGCGTAGGTAGCGGGAGGGACACCGGGGAGCTGTTTTTT	CASSVGSGRDTGELFF
TRBV4-2	NA	TRBJ1-3	NA	TGTGCCAGCAGCCAAGGTTCAGGCTCTGGAAACACCATATATTTT	CASSQGSGSGNTIYF
TRBV28	few	TRBJ2-6	NA	TGTGCCAGCAGTTACAGGGACCACAACTCTGGGGCCAACGTCCTGACTTTC	CASSYRDHNSGANVLTF
TRBV28	NA	TRBJ2-3	TRBD2	TGTGCCAGCACCCCAGGATGGCGGGACTACACAGATACGCAGTATTTT	CASTPGWRDYTDTQYF
TRBV2	NA	TRBJ2-7	TRBD1	TGTGCCAGCAGTGAAGAGGGGACAGGGATCGGCGAGCAGTACTTC	CASSEEGTGIGEQYF
TRBV9	few	TRBJ2-1	TRBD2	TGTGCCAGCAGCGTAGGGGAAGGGCAGACTAGCGGGAGTTCAAGGGTCTTC	CASSVGEGQTSGSSRVF
TRBV28	once	TRBJ2-6	NA	TGTGCCAGCACCCTTGGGGGCATTGCTTTTTACACTGGGGCCAACGTCCTGACTTTC	CASTLGGIAFYTGANVLTF
TRBV6-5	NA	TRBJ2-3	TRBD2	TGTGCCAGCAGTCTAGCGGGCGGTAGGACAGATACGCAGTATTTT	CASSLAGGRTDTQYF
TRBV12-3/TRBV12-4	NA	TRBJ2-7	TRBD1	TGTGCCAGCAGTTCAGGGGGCTTAAGGGAGCAGTACTTC	CASSSGGLREQYF
TRBV6-1	NA	TRBJ2-7	TRBD1	TGTGCCAGCAGTGAGATGACAGGGTTTTACGAGCAGTACTTC	CASSEMTGFYEQYF
TRBV3-1/TRBV3-2	once	TRBJ2-3	TRBD2	TGTGCCAGCAGCCTGGGAGCGGGAGAGGGAGCAGATACGCAGTATTTT	CASSLGAGEGADTQYF
TRBV28	NA	TRBJ2-7	NA	TGTGCCAGCAGTCTTCCGGGTCTCGGGGAGCAGTACTTC	CASSLPGLGEQYF
TRBV4-3	NA	TRBJ1-1	NA	TGCGCCAGCAGCCAAGAGGAGAGGGCAATCGATGAAGCTTTCTTT	CASSQEERAIDEAFF
TRBV21-1	NA	TRBJ1-1	NA	TGTGCCAGCAGCAAACGCCAGGGAACTGAAGCTTTCTTT	CASSKRQGTEAFF
TRBV10-3	NA	TRBJ2-1	TRBD1	TGTGCCATCAGTGAGTCTTGGACAGGGGACAATGAGCAGTTCTTC	CAISESWTGDNEQFF
TRBV27	few	TRBJ1-5	NA	TGTGCCAGCCAGCAGGGTGTTAATCAGCCCCAGCATTTT	CASQQGVNQPQHF
TRBV6-5	NA	TRBJ2-7	NA	TGTGCCGCGGGCGGGACAGTCTACGAGCAGTACTTC	CAAGGTVYEQYF